This TCR beta chain is drawn from a study of blood T cell repertoires in COVID-19. Losses at the gene ends were 4 bases for V and 4 bases for J; bases not matched to a gene: 9. The CDR3 is 16 residues long. Germline assignment: CDR1 SGHRS and CDR2 YFSETQ. Original analysis: Reference gene primers were amplified, and this amplification served to estimate nucleated cell counts. The data were produced by immunoSEQ multiplex PCR, yet TCRdb's version contains in-frame clones alone and is incomplete. V and J calls and clone size are those listed in that table; D and trimming were worked out from the DNA. This sample carries tens of thousands of clones, 84% of them seen once, and the ten largest clones take approximately 3.3%.

Material: peripheral blood. The chain employs TRBV5-1 and TRBJ1-2, with 11 bases matching TRBD1. The source is a man over 45 with acute or convalescent COVID-19. This CDR3 is CASSDAGTGGPYGYTF. CDR3 coding DNA: TGCGCCAGCAGCGATGCCGGGACAGGGGGTCCCTATGGCTACACCTTC.